This T cell receptor beta chain was documented in a study of OX40 agonist ivuxolimab in advanced cancers. For the wider study: Ivuxolimab was a fully human IgG2 agonistic monoclonal antibody targeting the costimulatory receptor OX40 (CD134). A male proportion of almost 85% and a mean age of approximately 62 years, ranging from roughly 23 to 80, were recorded for the dose-escalation cohort. Partial responses were achieved by three dose-escalation patients, of whom one had hepatocellular carcinoma and two had cutaneous melanoma. Intravenous ivuxolimab was administered to patients every 2 weeks at six dose levels: 0.01, 0.1, 0.3, 1.5, 3 and 10 mg/kg. Peripheral TCRbeta sequencing was intended to test whether TCR sequence diversity was altered and clonal T-cell expansion was caused by ivuxolimab. Of the roughly 53 patients in dose escalation, 19 had hepatocellular carcinoma, some 15 had melanoma, 9 had renal cell carcinoma and 9 had head and neck cancer. Prior anti-PD-1, anti-PD-L1 or anti-CTLA-4 therapy was permitted, and approximately 40% of dose-escalation patients had received checkpoint inhibitors. The paper covers the monotherapy dose-escalation part of the phase I ivuxolimab trial, which included N of about 50 patients. Study-wide findings and limitations: The antigen specificity of the clonally expanded peripheral T cells was not determined. In partial responders in the 0.1-3.0 mg/kg groups, normalized peripheral clonal expansion was found to be among the lowest, especially among CD8+ T cells. After ivuxolimab, more expanded clones were found on average in CD8+ T cells than in CD4+ T cells. Low levels of normalized T-cell clonal expansion were also seen in some patients who did not respond. At doses of 0.1 to 3.0 mg/kg, clonal expansion of both CD4+ and CD8+ blood T cells was observed from baseline to week 6.

The trial excluded patients who had a history of autoimmune disease or who were on systemic immunosuppression. Peripheral blood for TCR sequencing was collected from all dose cohorts at baseline, on cycle 4 day 1, and on cycle 7 day 1. Samples were obtained from an open-label, multicenter, first-in-human phase I dose-escalation trial of ivuxolimab. Adults with locally advanced or metastatic head and neck squamous cell, hepatocellular, melanoma or renal cell carcinoma were enrolled in the trial. Before TCR sequencing, CD4+ T cells and CD8+ T cells were sorted from peripheral blood as separate populations. Genomic DNA was extracted from sorted cells for sequencing of the TCRbeta CDR3 region. The immunoSEQ Assay was used for sequencing of TCRbeta CDR3 regions. TCRdb retrieved this table from immuneACCESS and kept in-frame rearrangements only. Not all clones are present; in checked studies, unresolved V genes account for under half, and no reason is known for the remainder. The sample includes 70,000 or so clones, with around 90% observed a single time. The top ten clones comprise more than 9% of the sample.

A word on this clone: The antigen it recognizes is unknown. No per-base quality is available; no much larger clone lies one base away.

For this chain, trimming is 0 bases at the V end and 6 bases at the J end, and the number of junction bases without a gene match is 4. The germline V gene supplies CDR1 SGHRS and CDR2 YFSETQ. CDR3 length: 14 amino acids, cysteine to phenylalanine. CDR3 DNA is the only sequence kept; it has 42 bases, read in frame from the first base. The TCR comes from an adult with an advanced solid tumor such as melanoma, head and neck, liver or kidney cancer. Sequences were derived from CD4+ or CD8+ T cells sorted from blood, sampled in a trial of the OX40 agonist ivuxolimab. This chain joins TRBV5-1 to TRBJ2-3, with 7 central nucleotides matching TRBD1. The CDR3: CASSLEGGRDTQYF. The sequenced DNA: TGCGCCAGCAGCTTGGAAGGGGGCAGGGATACGCAGTATTTT.